A selection of T cell receptor beta chains follows, all from one sample in a study of blood T cell repertoires in COVID-19. The data were produced by immunoSEQ multiplex PCR, yet TCRdb's version contains in-frame clones alone and is incomplete. This sample carries roughly 32,000 clones, approximately 85% of them seen once, and the ten largest clones take 7% to 10%. The sample taken for sequencing was peripheral blood. The receptors here all came from a man older than 75 with active COVID-19. CDR3s include the opening cysteine and the closing phenylalanine or tryptophan. A D gene is named only where the DNA matches it firmly. Size tells how often a clone was seen (once, few, many) or the class of an expanded clone, and some rows leave it out.

abundance,d_gene,v_gene,j_gene,CDR3nt,CDR3aa
NA,TRBD1,TRBV5-1,TRBJ2-3,TGCGCCAGCAGCCCACAGGGGGGCGCAGATACGCAGTATTTT,CASSPQGGADTQYF
once,NA,TRBV10-3,TRBJ2-5,TGTGCCATCAGTGAGTCGACGAGGGGACTAGAGACCCAGTACTTC,CAISESTRGLETQYF
NA,NA,TRBV10-3,TRBJ2-7,TGTGCCATCACCGCGACAGGAAATACCTACGAGCAGTACTTC,CAITATGNTYEQYF
once,NA,TRBV28,TRBJ2-5,TGTGCCAGCAGTTTGGGGGGGCGAGAGACCCAGTACTTC,CASSLGGRETQYF
once,NA,TRBV30,TRBJ2-7,TGTGCCTGGAGTCGAGAGGGACTCTACGAGCAGTACTTC,CAWSREGLYEQYF
few,NA,TRBV2,TRBJ2-7,TGTGCCAGCATTTTTCCATCCTACGAGCAGTACTTC,CASIFPSYEQYF
NA,TRBD2,TRBV19,TRBJ2-7,TGTGCCAGTAGTATTGGGAGGGCCACCTACGAGCAGTACTTC,CASSIGRATYEQYF
NA,TRBD2,TRBV7-3,TRBJ2-1,TGTGCCAGCAGCTTAGGACTAGCGGACTACAATGAGCAGTTCTTC,CASSLGLADYNEQFF
NA,TRBD1,TRBV10-3,TRBJ2-7,TGTGCCATCAGTGAAAGGACAGGGAGGCCCTACGAGCAGTACTTC,CAISERTGRPYEQYF
once,TRBD2,TRBV6-2/TRBV6-3,TRBJ2-1,TGTGCCAGCAGTAAGACTAGCGGGGGGGCCTCCTACAATGAGCAGTTCTTC,CASSKTSGGASYNEQFF
NA,NA,TRBV28,TRBJ2-1,TGTGCCAGCAGTTTATATCCAGCGATGTACAATGAGCAGTTCTTC,CASSLYPAMYNEQFF
once,NA,TRBV9,TRBJ2-4,TGTGCCAGCAGCGTCGGGGGAGCCAAAAACATTCAGTACTTC,CASSVGGAKNIQYF
NA,TRBD2,TRBV5-1,TRBJ2-7,TGCGCCAGCAGCTTGGCTGGGGGGGTGTACGAGCAGTACTTC,CASSLAGGVYEQYF
NA,NA,TRBV5-1,TRBJ2-1,TGCGCCAGCTCGAGGTCAGGGCCGTTGCTCAATGAGCAGTTCTTC,CASSRSGPLLNEQFF
once,TRBD2,TRBV3-1/TRBV3-2,TRBJ2-5,TGTGCCAGACTAGCGGGGACGGGGGAGACCCAGTACTTC,CARLAGTGETQYF
NA,TRBD1,TRBV6-5,TRBJ1-5,TGTGCCAGCGATGGACAGGTTAGCAATCAGCCCCAGCATTTT,CASDGQVSNQPQHF
NA,NA,TRBV12-5,TRBJ1-4,TGTGCTAGTGGTTTTATAACAGGGAATAATGAAAAACTGTTTTTT,CASGFITGNNEKLFF
NA,NA,TRBV6-5,TRBJ1-3,TGTGCCAGCAGCTCTGAGGGTCGCTCTGGAAACACCATATATTTT,CASSSEGRSGNTIYF
NA,NA,TRBV7-2,TRBJ2-3,TGTGCCAGCAGCGACGGGGCGGGGTCCAGGTATTTT,CASSDGAGSRYF
NA,NA,TRBV6-5,TRBJ2-2,TGTGCCAGCAGTTTGGCAGGGGCGAACACCGGGGAGCTGTTTTTT,CASSLAGANTGELFF
NA,TRBD2,TRBV6-6,TRBJ2-3,TGTGCCAGCAGTTACTCTTCGCGGGGGGGCTCGGATACGCAGTATTTT,CASSYSSRGGSDTQYF
once,TRBD2,TRBV7-2,TRBJ2-1,TGTGCCAGCAGCTTAGAGGCTAGCGGGGGGCGTGAGCAGTTCTTC,CASSLEASGGREQFF
NA,NA,TRBV4-2,TRBJ1-6,TGTGCCAGCAGCCAAGATCCACGGGTTGATTCACCCCTCCACTTT,CASSQDPRVDSPLHF
NA,TRBD1,TRBV7-2,TRBJ2-3,TGTGCCAGCAGCTTAGCGAGGGGACAGGGGTTGAATACGCAGTATTTT,CASSLARGQGLNTQYF
NA,TRBD1,TRBV28,TRBJ2-4,TGTGCCAGCAGCCCATCACAGGGGACCAAAAACATTCAGTACTTC,CASSPSQGTKNIQYF
NA,NA,TRBV5-5,TRBJ1-6,TGTGCCAGCAGCTCCTACCGACAGCTTAGCTCCTATAATTCACCCCTCCACTTT,CASSSYRQLSSYNSPLHF
NA,NA,TRBV7-9,TRBJ2-1,TGTGCCAGCAGCTTAACCCTAGCCGACAATGAGCAGTTCTTC,CASSLTLADNEQFF
NA,NA,TRBV29-1,TRBJ2-1,TGCAGCGCCCATCGGAGCTCCTACAATGAGCAGTTCTTC,CSAHRSSYNEQFF
NA,NA,TRBV24-1,TRBJ1-4,TGTGCCACCAGTGATTTGCAATTCAGGGTAGGGGAAAAACTGTTTTTT,CATSDLQFRVGEKLFF
NA,TRBD2,TRBV7-2,TRBJ2-2,TGTGCCAGCAGCCCCCGGACTAGTCAAGGGGAGCTGTTTTTT,CASSPRTSQGELFF
NA,TRBD1,TRBV5-1,TRBJ2-7,TGCGCCAGCAGCTTATTTGGGGACAGTTCCTACGAGCAGTACTTC,CASSLFGDSSYEQYF